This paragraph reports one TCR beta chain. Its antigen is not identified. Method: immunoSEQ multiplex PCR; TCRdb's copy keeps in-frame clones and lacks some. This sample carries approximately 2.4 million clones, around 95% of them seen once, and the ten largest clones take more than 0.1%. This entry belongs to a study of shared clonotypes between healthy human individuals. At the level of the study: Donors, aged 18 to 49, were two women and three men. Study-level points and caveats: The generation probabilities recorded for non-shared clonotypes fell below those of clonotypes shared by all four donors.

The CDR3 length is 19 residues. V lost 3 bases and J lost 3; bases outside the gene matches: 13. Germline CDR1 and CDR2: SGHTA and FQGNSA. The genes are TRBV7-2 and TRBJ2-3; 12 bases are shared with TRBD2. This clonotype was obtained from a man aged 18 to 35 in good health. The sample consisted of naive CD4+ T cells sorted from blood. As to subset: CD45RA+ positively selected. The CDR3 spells CASSFGLAGSRGRTDTQYF. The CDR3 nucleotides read TGTGCCAGCAGCTTTGGACTAGCGGGGTCCCGGGGGAGGACAGATACGCAGTATTTT.